The 11 T cell receptor beta chains in this list originate from one sample, sequenced in a study of blood T cell repertoires in COVID-19. Profiling relied on immunoSEQ multiplex PCR, and the TCRdb table lists in-frame clones only, not all of them. This sample carries approximately 70,000 clones, about nine tenths of them seen once, and the ten largest clones take over 5%. The sequencing input was peripheral blood. The origin of the receptors is a woman in her 70s with acute or convalescent COVID-19.

The chain links TRBV30 to TRBJ1-2; 7 bases fit TRBD1. This CDR3 is 11 amino acids long. V dropped 5 bases and J dropped 5; count of bases not matched to a gene: 2. In germline, CDR1 is GTSNPN, CDR2 SVGIG (reference sequence). The CDR3 DNA is TGTGCCTGGGGACAGGATTATGGCTACACCTTC. Amino acid sequence: CAWGQDYGYTF.

This rearrangement joins TRBV2 to TRBJ2-5, with D perhaps matching TRBD2 (6 bases). This CDR3 comprises 14 residues. Trimming took off 3 bases at V and 4 bases at J, with 12 bases between the two ends. Per the germline V gene, CDR1 is SNHLY and CDR2 is FYNNEI. The CDR3 loop reads CASSEGGKSETQYF. CDR3 nucleotides: TGTGCCAGCAGTGAGGGGGGAAAGTCAGAGACCCAGTACTTC.

V usage is TRBV4-3 and J usage is TRBJ2-1; 10 bases fit TRBD1. V was clipped by 2 bases and J by 8 bases; unmatched bases: 12. This CDR3 is 17 amino acids long. The germline gives CDR1 LGHNA, CDR2 YSLEER. CDR3 sequence reads: CASSQRALGQGFHEQFF. CDR3 in DNA: TGCGCCAGCAGCCAAAGGGCTTTGGGACAGGGGTTTCATGAGCAGTTCTTC.

The chain is built from TRBV4-1 and TRBJ1-2; D not resolved. The CDR3 consists of 13 residues. Germline CDR1 is MGHRA and CDR2 is YSYEKL. V gave up 4 bases and J gave up 2 bases, with 8 bases separating them. The CDR3 is CASSPGGNYGYTF. Written as DNA, the CDR3 is TGCGCCAGCAGCCCCGGAGGGAACTATGGCTACACCTTC.

The genes are TRBV5-6 and TRBJ2-3, with D perhaps TRBD2 (6 bases). Between the trimmed V and J ends, which lost 4 bases and 3 bases, there was a span of 12 bases. Germline V lookup: CDR1 SGHDT, CDR2 YYEEEE. This CDR3 is 14 amino acids long. The CDR3 here is CASSATSRTDTQYF. DNA of the CDR3: TGTGCCAGCAGCGCGACTAGTCGAACAGATACGCAGTATTTT.

V is TRBV27 and J is TRBJ2-2; 7 nucleotides agree with TRBD2. The CDR3 totals 15 residues. V lost 3 bases to trimming and J lost 4 bases; unmatched junction nucleotides: 5. CDR1 is MNHEY, CDR2 SMNVEV, per germline (reference sequence). The CDR3 loop is CASSFWGGTTGELFF. Here the CDR3 DNA reads TGTGCCAGCAGTTTTTGGGGGGGAACCACCGGGGAGCTGTTTTTT.

This clone was counted a few times. The chain combines TRBV30 with TRBJ2-2; TRBD2 matches at 8 bases. J lost 6 bases, V lost 1 base, and 10 bases had no gene match. This CDR3 has 16 residues. CDR1 is GTSNPN and CDR2 is SVGIG in the germline V gene (reference sequence). The CDR3 nucleotides are TGTGCCTGGAGTGATACCGGGACTAGATGGGCCGGGGAGCTGTTTTTT. This encodes CAWSDTGTRWAGELFF.

The gene calls are TRBV11-2 and TRBJ1-1; D ambiguous. Trimming took off 1 base at V and 6 bases at J, with 12 bases between the two ends. Germline V CDR1 and CDR2: SGHAT, FQNNGV. The CDR3 is 14 amino acids. The CDR3 sequence: CASSLVPGQAEAFF. CDR3 sequence (DNA): TGTGCCAGCAGCTTAGTTCCAGGCCAAGCTGAAGCTTTCTTT.

V is TRBV30 and J is TRBJ1-1; TRBD1 matches 8 bases. Unmatched junction bases numbered 11, after V lost 6 bases and J lost 11 bases. The CDR3 runs to 12 residues. CDR1 and CDR2 (germline): GTSNPN, SVGIG (reference sequence). The CDR3 protein is CACTLDRARAFF. CDR3 bases: TGTGCCTGTACTTTGGACAGGGCCCGGGCTTTCTTT.

This chain joins TRBV19 and TRBJ2-7; perhaps TRBD1 as D (5 bases). The CDR3 contains 13 residues. Germline assignment: CDR1 LNHDA and CDR2 SQIVND (reference sequence). The ends were cut back, 5 bases at V and 4 bases at J, with 12 bases in the middle. CDR3 in amino acids: CASSFGHTYEQYF. The DNA of the CDR3 is TGTGCCAGTAGTTTCGGACACACTTACGAGCAGTACTTC.

The chain joins TRBV5-1 to TRBJ1-2; 7 bases fit TRBD1. V shed 4 bases, J shed 7 bases, and the junction held 7 bases outside the gene matches. CDR3 length: 13 residues. The germline CDR1 and CDR2 sequences are SGHRS and YFSETQ. The CDR3 here is CASSVQGSGGYTF. In nucleotides, the CDR3 is TGCGCCAGCAGCGTACAGGGGTCGGGTGGCTACACCTTC.